Each of the 27 T cell receptor beta chains below was sequenced from the same sample in a study of regulatory T cells in long-lasting Graves disease. The time point was: persistent/refractory GD, antithyroid drugs over 5 years with positive TRAb. After RNA was extracted from PBMCs, the TCR library was made from it. For TCR beta, libraries came from iRepertoire HTBI primers and Arm-PCR of CDR3 regions. TCRdb independently ran MiXCR on the multiplex PCR reads; one entry per CDR3 protein. The data contain 400,000 or so distinct CDR3 sequences, roughly a quarter of them singletons. The sequenced sample was peripheral blood mononuclear cells (PBMCs), obtained when the disease was refractory, from a patient treated with antithyroid drugs. All receptors come from a female donor with Graves disease.

The chain links TRBV4-1 to TRBJ1-2; 9 nucleotides match TRBD1. V dropped 10 bases and J dropped 7; count of bases not matched to a gene: 19. Germline V gives CDR1 MGHRA, CDR2 YSYEKL. The CDR3 covers 16 residues. The CDR3 region is CATEALPGTGRSGYTF. The DNA of the CDR3 is TGCGCCACAGAGGCCCTACCCGGGACAGGGAGGTCTGGCTACACCTTC.

This clonotype has only a few counts. V is TRBV7-3 and J is TRBJ2-2; D perhaps matches TRBD1 (5 bases). Trimming left V 2 bases short and J 6 bases short, with 10 bases between. The germline CDR1 and CDR2 sequences are SGHTA and FQGTGA. This CDR3 is 14 amino acids long. Here the CDR3 DNA reads TGTGCCAGCAGCTTATCAGGGTTCCCCGGGGAGCTGTTTTTT. Translated, it gives CASSLSGFPGELFF.

This chain links TRBV5-5 with TRBJ1-1, with TRBD1 matching 10 bases. Germline CDR1 SGHKS, CDR2 YYEKEE (reference sequence). After removal of 4 bases from V and 5 bases from J, the junction contained 5 bases not matched to a gene. The CDR3 contains 14 residues. The chain's CDR3 is CASSVDRGWTEAFF. As DNA, the CDR3 is TGTGCCAGCAGCGTGGACAGGGGGTGGACTGAAGCTTTCTTT.

This clonotype has just a few counts. The V and J genes are TRBV28 and TRBJ2-2; TRBD2 aligns across 16 bases. With 4 bases clipped from V and 3 bases from J, the junction kept 8 bases outside the gene matches. Germline assignment: CDR1 MDHEN and CDR2 SYDVKM. The CDR3 has 19 residues. The DNA for the CDR3 is TGTGCCAGCAGTTCACCCGGGACTAGCGGGAGGGCCGACACCGGGGAGCTGTTTTTT. Translating it yields CASSSPGTSGRADTGELFF.

This clonotype came up many times. This chain joins TRBV12-3 or TRBV12-4 and TRBJ2-7, with D hard to call. V was shortened by 2 bases and J by 6 bases, with 11 bases between the two germline ends. The CDR3 is 13 residues long. In nucleotides, the CDR3 is TGTGCCAGCAGTTTATTTAGTCAGGCCGAGCAGTACTTC. This gives the protein CASSLFSQAEQYF.

The rearrangement uses TRBV28 and TRBJ2-6, with D possibly being TRBD1 (5 bases). The CDR3 length is 15 residues. CDR1 and CDR2 (germline): MDHEN, SYDVKM. V was clipped by 5 bases and J by 0 bases, with 8 bases between them. The CDR3 coding sequence is TGTGCCAGCAGTCGACAGAACTCTGGGGCCAACGTCCTGACTTTC. Its translation: CASSRQNSGANVLTF.

The rearrangement links TRBV20-1 to TRBJ2-7; 9 bases fit TRBD2. The CDR3 length is 14 residues. After removal of 2 bases from V and 6 bases from J, the junction contained 8 bases not matched to a gene. Germline CDR1 DFQATT, CDR2 SNEGSKA (reference sequence). The CDR3 sequence: CSARPGLATFEQYF. The DNA for the CDR3 is TGCAGTGCTAGACCGGGACTAGCTACATTCGAGCAGTACTTC.

The table lists this clonotype with many counts. This sequence joins TRBV27 and TRBJ2-4, with TRBD2 matching 7 bases. The germline CDR1 and CDR2 sequences are MNHEY and SMNVEV (reference sequence). Trimming removed 8 bases from V and 9 bases from J; junction bases left unmatched: 10. This CDR3 comprises 13 residues. This chain's CDR3 is CASRLGRGGIQYF. DNA of the CDR3: TGTGCCAGCCGATTAGGGAGGGGCGGCATTCAGTACTTC.

This clonotype appeared a few times. The rearrangement uses TRBV25-1 and TRBJ2-7; 8 bases are shared with TRBD1. The CDR3 runs to 14 residues. Germline lookup yields CDR1 MGHDK and CDR2 SYGVNS. The V gene end was trimmed by 6 bases and the J gene end by 5 bases; junction bases not matched to a gene: 9. CDR3 nucleotides: TGTGCCAGCAGGGGGGACAGGTTGTCTAACGAGCAGTACTTC. Its translation is CASRGDRLSNEQYF.

This clonotype was recorded a few times. The gene calls are TRBV28 and TRBJ2-7; D perhaps matches TRBD2 (6 bases). There are 16 residues in the CDR3. V was pared by 2 bases and J by 0 bases, with 14 bases between. The germline CDR1 and CDR2 sequences are MDHEN and SYDVKM. CDR3 protein: CASSLLGTGASYEQYF. CDR3 nucleotides: TGTGCCAGCAGTTTACTGGGGACTGGCGCCTCCTACGAGCAGTACTTC.

This clonotype was recorded a few times. This sequence joins TRBV7-2 and TRBJ2-7; D ambiguous. CDR1 is SGHTA and CDR2 is FQGNSA in the germline V gene. V was shortened by 1 base and J by 4 bases, with 17 bases between the two germline ends. The CDR3 sequence is 16 residues long. The CDR3 here is CASSLGGISLPYEQYF. CDR3 nucleotide sequence: TGTGCCAGCAGCTTAGGGGGAATCTCCCTTCCTTACGAGCAGTACTTC.

This clonotype showed up just a few times. This chain uses TRBV9 with TRBJ2-3; 9 bases agree with TRBD2. This CDR3 has 14 residues. With V trimmed by 4 bases and J by 5 bases, 5 bases remained unmatched. Germline V gene sequence: CDR1 SGDLS, CDR2 YYNGEE. The CDR3 nucleotides are TGTGCCAGCAGCCTTAGCGGGAGAGGAGATACGCAGTATTTT. Residues: CASSLSGRGDTQYF.

This clonotype appeared a few times. The rearrangement joins TRBV11-3 to TRBJ2-2; D unclear. This CDR3 has 13 amino acids. V was trimmed by 1 base and J by 5 bases, leaving 5 bases between them. The germline CDR1 and CDR2 sequences are SGHNT and YENEEA. The CDR3 reads CASSLVATGELFF. The CDR3 nucleotides are TGTGCCAGCAGCTTAGTGGCTACCGGGGAGCTGTTTTTT.

The chain uses TRBV6-2 or TRBV6-3 and TRBJ2-7; 9 nucleotides agree with TRBD1. J was trimmed by 3 bases and V by 0 bases; bases with no gene match: 3. From germline, CDR1 is MNHEY and CDR2 SVGEGT. The CDR3 covers 15 residues. In DNA, the CDR3 is TGTGCCAGCAGTTACTCAAGACAGGGGGGCTACGAGCAGTACTTC. Amino acids: CASSYSRQGGYEQYF.

The chain is built from TRBV6-2 or TRBV6-3 and TRBJ1-1, with a tentative D call TRBD1 (5 bases). The CDR3 sequence is 13 residues long. V was trimmed by 8 bases and J by 5 bases, leaving 15 bases between them. The V gene's germline CDR1 is MNHEY and CDR2 SVGEGT. CDR3 amino acids: CASFGGKRTEAFF. CDR3 nucleotide sequence: TGTGCCAGCTTTGGGGGGAAGCGGACTGAAGCTTTCTTT.

This clonotype was observed a few times. This sequence joins TRBV9 and TRBJ1-1, with D possibly TRBD1 on 5 matching bases. There are 18 residues in the CDR3. Germline V lookup: CDR1 SGDLS, CDR2 YYNGEE. V dropped 0 bases and J dropped 3 bases, with 21 bases sitting between them. CDR3 sequence: CASSVGKVTGPWDTEAFF. DNA of the CDR3: TGTGCCAGCAGCGTAGGGAAGGTTACGGGACCGTGGGACACTGAAGCTTTCTTT.

The gene calls are TRBV19 and TRBJ2-7; D may be TRBD2 (6 bases). V shed 5 bases and J shed 5 bases, with 16 bases lying between them. The V gene's germline CDR1 is LNHDA and CDR2 SQIVND (reference sequence). This CDR3 spans 14 amino acids. Here the CDR3 DNA reads TGTGCCAGTAGTGACAAGGGAGGCTCGGACGAGCAGTACTTC. Translated, it gives CASSDKGGSDEQYF.

This clonotype has more than one count but fewer than ten. The chain recombines TRBV7-3 with TRBJ1-1; 7 bases match TRBD1. The CDR3 is 16 amino acids. V gave up 4 bases and J gave up 1 base; unmatched junction bases: 9. Germline assignment: CDR1 SGHTA and CDR2 FQGTGA. CDR3 amino acids: CASSSDRANGNTEAFF. In DNA, the CDR3 is TGTGCCAGCAGCTCCGACAGGGCAAATGGGAACACTGAAGCTTTCTTT.

This clonotype has a count of ten or more. V and J are TRBV12-5 and TRBJ2-1; 8 positions agree with TRBD1. The CDR3 is made up of 16 amino acids. V lost 2 bases and J lost 10; bases outside the gene matches: 13. CDR1 is LGHNT and CDR2 is FRNRAP in the germline V gene. CDR3 nucleotides: TGTGCTAGTGGTTTGTATCTAGGACAGGGAGGAAACGAGCAGTTCTTC. Encoded protein: CASGLYLGQGGNEQFF. The variable domain in full, with the rest retrieved from reference TRBV12-5 and TRBJ2-1, is DARVTQTPRHKVTEMGQEVTMRCQPILGHNTVFWYRQTMMQGLELLAYFRNRAPLDDSGMPKDRFSAEMPDATLATLKIQPSEPRDSAVYFCASGLYLGQGGNEQFFGPGTRLTVL.

This clonotype was observed a few times. The chain recombines TRBV10-3 with TRBJ1-2; D is undetermined. The CDR3 is 12 residues long. V was cut by 4 bases and J by 10 bases, with 13 bases left in between. Germline CDR1 ENHRY, CDR2 SYGVKD. The CDR3 here is CAISGGGTDYTF. The CDR3 bases are TGTGCCATCAGTGGGGGTGGTACGGACTACACCTTC.

This chain connects TRBV10-3 to TRBJ1-6; tentative D call: TRBD1 (6 bases). Germline V lookup: CDR1 ENHRY, CDR2 SYGVKD. Trimming took off 2 bases at V and 5 bases at J, with 13 bases between the two ends. The CDR3 runs to 16 residues. The CDR3, as DNA: TGTGCCATCAGTGAGACCAGACAGGCTGATAATTCACCCCTCCACTTT. Its protein product is CAISETRQADNSPLHF.

In its sample, this clonotype was seen many times. The chain combines TRBV15 with TRBJ2-5, with D hard to call. The CDR3 sequence is 15 residues long. Germline loops: CDR1 LNHNV, CDR2 YYDKDF (reference sequence). The V and J ends lost 0 bases and 5 bases respectively, with 13 bases between them. CDR3 sequence: CATSRDPRVRETQYF. In DNA, the CDR3 is TGTGCCACCAGCAGAGATCCAAGGGTCAGGGAGACCCAGTACTTC.

V usage is TRBV4-1 and J usage is TRBJ2-7, with 8 bases aligning to TRBD2. Germline V gene data show CDR1 as MGHRA and CDR2 as YSYEKL. J lost 5 bases, V lost 0 bases, and 9 bases had no gene match. There are 16 residues in the CDR3. This CDR3 is CASSQDAGGSRHEQYF. In DNA, the CDR3 is TGCGCCAGCAGCCAAGATGCGGGAGGTTCGAGGCACGAGCAGTACTTC.

The gene calls are TRBV7-2 and TRBJ2-3; 9 bases match TRBD2. The CDR3 contains 18 residues. Per germline, CDR1 SGHTA and CDR2 FQGNSA. V was pared by 5 bases and J by 2 bases, with 14 bases of the junction left unmatched. CDR3 sequence (DNA): TGTGCCAGCAGCCTACATAGGCGGGAGGGGGGTTCCACAGATACGCAGTATTTT. It specifies CASSLHRREGGSTDTQYF.

There are many counts of this clonotype. The rearrangement uses TRBV6-1 and TRBJ1-5; D perhaps matches TRBD1 (6 bases). There are 12 residues in the CDR3. Trimming took off 4 bases at V and 9 bases at J, with 10 bases between the two ends. Per the germline V gene, CDR1 is MNHNS and CDR2 is SASEGT. CDR3 sequence (DNA): TGTGCCAGCAGTGCACAGGGACGGCCCCAGCATTTT. This gives the protein CASSAQGRPQHF.

J is TRBJ2-7 and V is TRBV14; 9 bases are a match to TRBD1. Per the germline V gene, CDR1 is SGHDN and CDR2 is FVKESK. The ends lost 2 bases at V and 3 bases at J; junction bases unmatched: 5. CDR3 length: 15 residues. CDR3 sequence reads: CASSQMTGGGYEQYF. The CDR3 DNA sequence: TGTGCCAGCAGCCAAATGACAGGGGGAGGCTACGAGCAGTACTTC.

This clonotype was seen a handful of times. The chain is built from TRBV10-2 and TRBJ2-5; 11 bases are a match to TRBD2. The CDR3 loop spans 15 amino acids. The trim removed 3 bases at V and 9 bases at J, leaving 9 bases unmatched. From germline, CDR1 is WSHSY and CDR2 SAAADI. CDR3 loop: CASSDPGSSGRAQYF. DNA of the CDR3: TGCGCCAGCAGTGACCCGGGCAGTAGCGGGAGGGCCCAGTACTTC.